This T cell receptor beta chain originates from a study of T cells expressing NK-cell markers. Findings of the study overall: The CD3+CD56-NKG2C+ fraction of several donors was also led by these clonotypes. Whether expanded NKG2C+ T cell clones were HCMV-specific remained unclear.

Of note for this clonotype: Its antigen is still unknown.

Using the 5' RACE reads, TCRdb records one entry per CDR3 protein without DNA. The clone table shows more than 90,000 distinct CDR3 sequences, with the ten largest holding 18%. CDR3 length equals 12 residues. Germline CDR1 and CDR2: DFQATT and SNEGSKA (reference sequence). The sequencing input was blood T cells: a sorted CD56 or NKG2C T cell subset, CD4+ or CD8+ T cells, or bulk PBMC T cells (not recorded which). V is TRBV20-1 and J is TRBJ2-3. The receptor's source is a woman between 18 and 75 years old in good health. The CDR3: CSAATSTDTQYF.